Below, 25 T cell receptor beta chains from the same sample are listed, as sequenced in a study of blood T cell repertoires in COVID-19. The protocol was immunoSEQ multiplex PCR, while the TCRdb copy is restricted to in-frame clones and leaves out a portion. The sample lists under 250,000 clones, roughly nine tenths occurring once. Sample: peripheral blood. These receptors all come from a man between 60 and 70 years old with acute or convalescent COVID-19.

V gene TRBV30 combines with J gene TRBJ1-5, with 7 positions matching TRBD1. The CDR3 consists of 13 residues. Germline lookup yields CDR1 GTSNPN and CDR2 SVGIG (reference sequence). J was trimmed by 3 bases and V by 8 bases; bases with no gene match: 7. CDR3 bases: TGTGCCGCCACGCAGGGGGACAATCAGCCCCAGCATTTT. Translating gives CAATQGDNQPQHF. Combining the CDR3 with reference TRBV30 and TRBJ1-5 gives the whole variable domain SQTIHQWPATLVQPVGSPLSLECTVEGTSNPNLYWYRQAAGRGLQLLFYSVGIGQISSEVPQNLSASRPQDRQFILSSKKLLLSDSGFYLCAATQGDNQPQHFGDGTRLSIL.

The genes are TRBV6-1 and TRBJ1-5; no clear D. Germline assignment: CDR1 MNHNS and CDR2 SASEGT. This CDR3 has 15 residues. V lost 7 bases, J lost 0 bases, and 13 bases lay in between. CDR3 DNA sequence: TGTGCCAGCACAGGTTCTCTCTATAGCAATCAGCCCCAGCATTTT. The encoded protein is CASTGSLYSNQPQHF.

This clone was observed a single time. An end of the junction does not agree with germline; a read error may underlie this. The chain links TRBV9 to TRBJ1-2; D might be TRBD1 (6 bases). The germline gives CDR1 SGDLS, CDR2 YYNGEE. This CDR3 has 15 amino acids. The CDR3 is CARSVGGGAGYGYTF. DNA of the CDR3: TGTGCCCGCAGCGTAGGGGGAGGGGCGGGTTATGGCTACACCTTC.

This clone was observed a single time. The V call is TRBV5-1, the J call TRBJ1-2, with 7 bases lining up with TRBD1. This CDR3 is built from 14 residues. V shed 3 bases, J shed 3 bases, and the junction held 5 bases outside the gene matches. The germline V gene encodes CDR1 SGHRS and CDR2 YFSETQ. For the CDR3, the DNA is TGCGCCAGCAGCTCTCGTACAGGGGACTATGGCTACACCTTC. This translates into CASSSRTGDYGYTF.

The genes are TRBV5-1 and TRBJ2-3; TRBD2 matches at 10 bases. CDR3 length equals 15 residues. Germline CDR1 is SGHRS and CDR2 is YFSETQ. Trimming removed 4 bases from V and 3 bases from J; junction bases left unmatched: 5. In DNA form, the CDR3 reads TGCGCCAGCAGCGTGACTAGCGGGTCTACAGATACGCAGTATTTT. This encodes CASSVTSGSTDTQYF.

The sample holds a few counts of this clone. The chain links TRBV30 to TRBJ1-1, with D tentatively TRBD1 (6 bases). V lost 3 bases and J lost 5, with 16 bases in between. Germline V gene data show CDR1 as GTSNPN and CDR2 as SVGIG (reference sequence). The CDR3 extends over 14 amino acids. The CDR3 loop is CAWRAGEEGTEAFF. The CDR3 nucleotides read TGTGCCTGGAGGGCAGGGGAAGAAGGGACTGAAGCTTTCTTT.

This CDR3 reads CASSQNPGQGEQYF. In nucleotides, the CDR3 is TGTGCCAGCAGCCAAAACCCGGGACAGGGGGAGCAGTACTTC. The chain links TRBV14 to TRBJ2-7, with 10 bases aligning to TRBD1. The CDR3 has 14 residues. The germline gives CDR1 SGHDN, CDR2 FVKESK. Germline trimming cut 2 bases from V and 7 bases from J; bases unmatched to any gene: 5. The whole variable domain, remainder taken from reference TRBV14 and TRBJ2-7, is EAGVTQFPSHSVIEKGQTVTLRCDPISGHDNLYWYRRVMGKEIKFLLHFVKESKQDESGMPNNRFLAERTGGTYSTLKVQPAELEDSGVYFCASSQNPGQGEQYFGPGTRLTVT.

The chain uses TRBV9 and TRBJ2-7; 7 bases line up with TRBD1. This CDR3 spans 15 amino acids. CDR1 and CDR2 from the germline V gene are SGDLS and YYNGEE. J lost 2 bases, V lost 3 bases, and 8 bases had no gene match. Here the CDR3 reads CASSATGAGTYEQYF. The CDR3 coding sequence is TGTGCCAGCAGCGCTACAGGGGCAGGGACCTACGAGCAGTACTTC.

The chain links TRBV4-3 to TRBJ2-7; no clear D gene. Germline assignment: CDR1 LGHNA and CDR2 YSLEER. V lost 0 bases and J 2 bases, leaving 8 bases between the germline ends. There are 14 residues in the CDR3. The CDR3 region is CASSQERSTYEQYF. The CDR3 region has the DNA TGCGCCAGCAGCCAAGAGAGGTCTACCTACGAGCAGTACTTC.

The rearrangement uses TRBV19 and TRBJ2-3; TRBD2 matches at 10 bases. This CDR3 region has 14 residues. V shed 6 bases, J shed 3 bases, and the junction held 3 bases outside the gene matches. Germline V gives CDR1 LNHDA, CDR2 SQIVND (reference sequence). CDR3 amino acids: CASRLAGGTDTQYF. For the CDR3, the DNA is TGTGCCAGTAGGTTAGCGGGAGGAACAGATACGCAGTATTTT.

The chain employs TRBV5-1 and TRBJ2-7, with 8 nucleotides matching TRBD2. The CDR3 length is 15 residues. V was pared by 2 bases and J by 0 bases, with 4 bases of the junction left unmatched. Germline V lookup: CDR1 SGHRS, CDR2 YFSETQ. CDR3 coding DNA: TGCGCCAGCAGCTTAACGGGAGGGAGCTCCTACGAGCAGTACTTC. This encodes CASSLTGGSSYEQYF.

The chain couples TRBV27 to TRBJ1-2, with a possible D match to TRBD1 (6 bases). Trimming cost V 5 bases and J 6 bases, with 13 bases left between them. Germline CDR1 and CDR2: MNHEY and SMNVEV (reference sequence). This CDR3 is 13 amino acids long. CDR3 coding DNA: TGTGCCAGCAGTCTGGAGACAGGTCATGGCTACACCTTC. This gives the protein CASSLETGHGYTF.

This chain links TRBV6-1 with TRBJ2-2; no reliable D call. The germline V and J ends were trimmed by 2 bases and 6 bases, with 13 bases remaining between them. Germline-derived CDR1 and CDR2 are MNHNS and SASEGT. The CDR3 has 15 amino acids. CDR3 in amino acids: CASSELSVFSGELFF. CDR3 bases: TGTGCCAGCAGTGAATTATCTGTGTTTTCCGGGGAGCTGTTTTTT.

V usage is TRBV18 and J usage is TRBJ1-5; TRBD1 aligns across 8 bases. V dropped 3 bases and J dropped 0; count of bases not matched to a gene: 1. Germline V CDR1 and CDR2: KGHSH, LQKENI. CDR3 length: 15 amino acids. The CDR3 reads CASSPGQASNQPQHF. The CDR3 DNA sequence: TGTGCCAGCTCACCGGGACAGGCTAGCAATCAGCCCCAGCATTTT. The full variable domain, completed using reference TRBV18 and TRBJ1-5, is NAGVMQNPRHLVRRRGQEARLRCSPMKGHSHVYWYRQLPEEGLKFMVYLQKENIIDESGMPKERFSAEFPKEGPSILRIQQVVRGDSAAYFCASSPGQASNQPQHFGDGTRLSIL.

This chain joins TRBV14 and TRBJ1-2, with 10 bases aligning to TRBD1. This CDR3 region has 16 residues. J was trimmed by 6 bases and V by 0 bases; bases with no gene match: 7. Germline-derived CDR1 and CDR2 are SGHDN and FVKESK. The CDR3 sequence is CASSQEILGQGNGYTF. The DNA for the CDR3 is TGTGCCAGCAGCCAAGAAATATTGGGACAGGGGAATGGCTACACCTTC.

The rearrangement joins TRBV27 to TRBJ1-6, with D perhaps TRBD1 (6 bases). V was trimmed by 0 bases and J by 10 bases, leaving 19 bases between them. The length of the CDR3 is 17 residues. The V gene's germline CDR1 is MNHEY and CDR2 SMNVEV (reference sequence). The CDR3 DNA is TGTGCCAGCAGTTTATCTGCTCCGGACAGATTGGGCTCACCCCTCCACTTT. Encoded protein: CASSLSAPDRLGSPLHF.

V usage is TRBV30 and J usage is TRBJ2-3; D remains ambiguous. Per germline, CDR1 GTSNPN and CDR2 SVGIG (reference sequence). This CDR3 is built from 12 residues. Trimming pared 2 bases from V and 4 bases from J, leaving 7 bases between. Here the CDR3 DNA reads TGTGCCTGGAGTTCCCAATCAGATACGCAGTATTTT. Translation gives CAWSSQSDTQYF.

This clone is a singleton in its sample. This sequence joins TRBV18 and TRBJ2-2; weak D call: TRBD1 (5 bases). The CDR3 totals 16 residues. V was clipped by 4 bases and J by 5 bases, with 17 bases between them. Germline values: CDR1 KGHSH, CDR2 LQKENI. The CDR3 DNA reads TGTGCCAGCTCACTTCGTACAGGTCAAGGGACCGGGGAGCTGTTTTTT. Translated: CASSLRTGQGTGELFF.

DNA for the CDR3: TGCAGCGTTGCTTTACTAGGAATAGATACGCAGTATTTT. Translated: CSVALLGIDTQYF. This sequence joins TRBV29-1 and TRBJ2-3, with D maybe TRBD2 (5 bases). In germline, CDR1 is SQVTM, CDR2 ANQGSEA. This CDR3 spans 13 amino acids. V was trimmed by 4 bases and J by 5 bases, leaving 13 bases between them.

The chain joins TRBV7-9 to TRBJ2-7; maybe TRBD2 (5 bases). V was clipped by 4 bases and J by 0 bases, with 13 bases between them. CDR1 and CDR2 from the germline V gene are SEHNR and FQNEAQ (reference sequence). This CDR3 has 15 amino acids. CDR3 bases: TGTGCCAGCAGCTCCGGGCGAGGGAGCTCCTACGAGCAGTACTTC. It specifies CASSSGRGSSYEQYF.

The rearrangement joins TRBV11-3 to TRBJ2-2; 9 nucleotides line up with TRBD2. The CDR3 runs to 16 residues. J gave up 1 base and V 4 bases, and 4 bases lay outside the gene matches. Germline V gives CDR1 SGHNT, CDR2 YENEEA. The CDR3 nucleotides are TGTGCCAGCAGCTCCTTAGCGGGAGAGAACACCGGGGAGCTGTTTTTT. It encodes CASSSLAGENTGELFF.

In its sample, this clone was seen once. The rearrangement uses TRBV19 and TRBJ1-1; 11 bases match TRBD1. The CDR3 length is 15 residues. V lost 8 bases to trimming and J lost 11 bases; unmatched junction nucleotides: 16. Looked up from germline, CDR1 is LNHDA and CDR2 is SQIVND (reference sequence). In DNA, the CDR3 is TGTGCCAGTGAGGGCCGGGACAGGGGGACTCGGGAGGCTTTCTTT. It translates to CASEGRDRGTREAFF.

As concerns this clone: This sample also contains other DNA sequences that code for the same CDR3. V gene TRBV30 combines with J gene TRBJ2-6, with D maybe TRBD1 (6 bases). Trimming removed 2 bases from V and 1 base from J, with 6 bases in between. CDR3 size: 14 residues. Germline V lookup: CDR1 GTSNPN, CDR2 SVGIG (reference sequence). For the CDR3, the DNA is TGTGCCTGGAGTACAGGGTCTGGGGCCAACGTCCTGACTTTC. It encodes CAWSTGSGANVLTF.

The chain couples TRBV6-6 to TRBJ2-7; 8 bases fit TRBD2. This CDR3 region has 16 residues. In germline, CDR1 is MNHNY, CDR2 SVGAGI (reference sequence). V was pared by 2 bases and J by 3 bases, with 9 bases of the junction left unmatched. The CDR3: CASSYGGAGGDYEQYF. The CDR3 DNA sequence: TGTGCCAGCAGTTACGGGGGGGCGGGAGGCGACTACGAGCAGTACTTC.

This clone came up a few times. The genes are TRBV19 and TRBJ1-4; D is possibly TRBD1 (6 bases). The germline gives CDR1 LNHDA, CDR2 SQIVND (reference sequence). CDR3 length equals 14 residues. The ends were cut back, 5 bases at V and 7 bases at J, with 14 bases in the middle. The CDR3 spells CASSLDKQGEKLFF. CDR3 nucleotides: TGTGCCAGTAGTCTGGACAAACAGGGTGAAAAACTGTTTTTT.